This T cell receptor (beta chain) was documented in a study of cytotoxic CD8 clonotypes in ibrutinib-treated CLL. Overall study context: Timing of response sample collection was a median around twelve months after treatment start, with a range of 6 to 36.

The germline V gene encodes CDR1 LGHNA and CDR2 YNFKEQ. This CDR3 contains 15 residues. J lost 4 bases, V lost 4 bases, and 7 bases had no gene match. The method was immunoSEQ multiplex PCR; TCRdb's version includes in-frame clones alone and lacks a portion of them. The table records approximately 200,000 clones, approximately 68% of them present only once. The material was PBMCs, obtained after 24 months of ibrutinib treatment. This receptor was obtained from a human donor with chronic lymphocytic leukemia. J is TRBJ1-2 and V is TRBV4-2, with 9 bases that match TRBD1. This chain's CDR3 is CASSLQGASLYGYTF. In nucleotides, the CDR3 is TGTGCCAGCAGCCTACAGGGGGCTAGTCTCTATGGCTACACCTTC.